One sample yielded the 5 T cell receptor beta chains listed below, sequenced in a study of T-cell memory formation after mild COVID-19. From the 5' RACE reads, TCRdb called clonotypes with MiXCR, one entry per CDR3 protein. Of roughly 240,000 distinct CDR3 sequences in the sample, around 16% are singletons; the top ten hold more than 20%. Specimen: PBMCs or a T cell subset sorted from them (not recorded which). These receptors were collected from a man aged 18 to 30 who had mild COVID-19 (a few samples of this study predate the infection). Cell type and time point are not known.

This clonotype was observed a single time. This chain links TRBV5-1 with TRBJ2-6; D not certain. In germline, CDR1 is SGHRS, CDR2 YFSETQ. Trimming pared 0 bases from V and 2 bases from J, leaving 6 bases between. The CDR3 has 15 amino acids. Written as DNA, the CDR3 is TGCGCCAGCAGCTTGGTAGGCGCTGGGGCCAACGTCCTGACTTTC. It translates to CASSLVGAGANVLTF.

This clonotype was counted at least ten times. The chain has TRBV29-1 and TRBJ2-1, with 10 bases matching TRBD1. Germline values: CDR1 SQVTM, CDR2 ANQGSEA. J was trimmed by 15 bases and V by 5 bases; bases with no gene match: 4. This CDR3 region has 10 residues. CDR3 in amino acids: CSVSRDRGFF. In DNA form, the CDR3 reads TGCAGCGTTTCCCGGGACAGGGGGTTCTTC.

This clonotype was picked up many times. The V and J genes are TRBV7-3 and TRBJ2-4; 7 bases are shared with TRBD1. Unmatched junction bases numbered 11, after V lost 6 bases and J lost 0 bases. The length of the CDR3 is 17 residues. The germline CDR1 and CDR2 sequences are SGHTA and FQGTGA. Written as DNA, the CDR3 is TGTGCCAGCAGACCGGGACAGTCCCCACTAGCCAAAAACATTCAGTACTTC. Amino acid sequence: CASRPGQSPLAKNIQYF. Full variable domain (remainder filled in from reference TRBV7-3 and TRBJ2-4): GAGVSQTPSNKVTEKGKYVELRCDPISGHTALYWYRQSLGQGPEFLIYFQGTGAADDSGLPNDRFFAVRPEGSVSTLKIQRTERGDSAVYLCASRPGQSPLAKNIQYFGAGTRLSVL.

The sample holds a few counts of this clonotype. The chain uses TRBV28 and TRBJ1-1, with D possibly being TRBD1 (6 bases). The CDR3 sequence is 15 residues long. The germline V and J ends were trimmed by 3 bases and 10 bases, with 21 bases remaining between them. Germline lookup yields CDR1 MDHEN and CDR2 SYDVKM. CDR3 in DNA: TGTGCCAGCAGTTTCCTGCTCGAGACAGGCATCGCAGCTTTCTTT. Protein product: CASSFLLETGIAAFF. Combining the CDR3 with reference TRBV28 and TRBJ1-1 gives the whole variable domain DVKVTQSSRYLVKRTGEKVFLECVQDMDHENMFWYRQDPGLGLRLIYFSYDVKMKEKGDIPEGYSVSREKKERFSLILESASTNQTSMYLCASSFLLETGIAAFFGQGTRLTVV.

This clonotype was observed a single time. The gene calls are TRBV13 and TRBJ2-3; possible D gene TRBD2, 6 bases. This CDR3 has 16 amino acids. Per germline, CDR1 PRHDT and CDR2 FYEKMQ (reference sequence). V lost 0 bases and J 1 base, leaving 11 bases between the germline ends. The CDR3 here is CASSLGRTTGTDTQYF. In nucleotides, the CDR3 is TGTGCCAGCAGCTTAGGCCGGACTACCGGCACAGATACGCAGTATTTT.